This T cell receptor (beta chain) was recorded in a study of CD8 T cells in Susac syndrome. Study context: Susac syndrome patients were untreated, on corticosteroids with some adding intravenous immunoglobulin, or on intravenous immunoglobulin only.

TEMRA cells were FACS-enriched, unlike CD8+ and CD4+ T cells, which were negatively isolated. Germline CDR1 and CDR2: DFQATT and SNEGSKA (reference sequence). The V segment lost 6 bases and the J segment 8 bases; nucleotides outside the gene matches: 6. The CDR3 length is 12 residues. When the RNA was reverse transcribed, random hexamers were used with an input of 0.5 to 1 ug. TCRdb re-called the immunoSEQ multiplex PCR reads with MiXCR, one entry per CDR3 protein. This table holds 170,000 or so distinct CDR3 sequences, 90% to 96% found once. As for this clonotype: The antigen remains undetermined.

Study-wide points: Regarding the TCR sequencing and HLA analysis, the study admitted that a relatively small number of individuals were involved.

Material for sequencing was CD4+ T cells from PBMCs. This sequence joins TRBV20-1 and TRBJ1-4; 7 bases fit TRBD1. The TCR comes from a human donor with Susac syndrome. CDR3 DNA: TGCAGTGCGCAGGGGACAGAAGAAAAACTGTTTTTT. This gives the protein CSAQGTEEKLFF.